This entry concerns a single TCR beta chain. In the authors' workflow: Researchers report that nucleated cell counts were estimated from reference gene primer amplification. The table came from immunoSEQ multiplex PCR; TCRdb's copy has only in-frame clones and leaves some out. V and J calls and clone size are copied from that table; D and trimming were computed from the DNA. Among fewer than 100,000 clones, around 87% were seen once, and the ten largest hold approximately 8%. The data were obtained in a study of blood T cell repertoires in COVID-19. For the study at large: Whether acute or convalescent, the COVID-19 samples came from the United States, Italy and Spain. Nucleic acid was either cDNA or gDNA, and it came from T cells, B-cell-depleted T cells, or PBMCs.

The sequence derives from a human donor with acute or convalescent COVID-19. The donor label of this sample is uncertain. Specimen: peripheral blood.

The CDR3 here is CASSLPATFREKLFF. The CDR3 DNA reads as TGTGCCAGCAGCTTGCCCGCCACTTTTCGCGAAAAACTGTTTTTT. The chain uses TRBV7-9 and TRBJ1-4; no clear D gene. V lost 3 bases and J 8 bases, leaving 16 bases between the germline ends. This CDR3 comprises 15 residues. Germline V gene lookup returns CDR1 SEHNR and CDR2 FQNEAQ (reference sequence).